What follows is one TCR beta chain and its context. The data stem from a study of blood T cell repertoires in COVID-19. On the study more broadly: The United States, Italy and Spain provided the acute and convalescent COVID-19 samples. Nucleic acid was either cDNA or gDNA, and it came from T cells, B-cell-depleted T cells, or PBMCs.

TCRdb's table, derived via immunoSEQ multiplex PCR, lists solely in-frame clones and lacks some. The repertoire includes approximately 74,000 clones, roughly 80% of them detected once, and more than 4.5% sits in the top ten. Trimming stripped 2 bases from V and 7 bases from J, with 18 bases between. CDR1 is MNHEY and CDR2 is SVGAGI in the germline V gene. The CDR3 is 16 residues long. The receptor was isolated from a woman of 80 years or more with active or convalescent COVID-19. The sequencing sample was made of peripheral blood. The chain combines TRBV6-5 with TRBJ2-1, with D possibly being TRBD1 (6 bases). The CDR3 DNA reads as TGTGCCAGCAGTTACAGGGGGAGATTAGATGGGAATGAGCAGTTCTTC. This gives the protein CASSYRGRLDGNEQFF.